One TCR beta chain is described in this entry. No antigen is known for it. The DNA ends 3 residues before the CDR3 does, and the rest of the CDR3 is filled in from the germline J gene. This sample stems from a study of T cell clonality in common variable immunodeficiency (dated by TCRdb to between 2014 and 2016). Taken from cysteine to phenylalanine, the CDR3 has 13 residues. The DNA has 30 bases, all within the CDR3, and is read from base 1. The germline V gene specifies SGHVS as CDR1 and FQNEAQ as CDR2. V and J are truncated by 6 bases and 1 base respectively, leaving an intervening sequence of 6 bases. What the study reported, not specific to this receptor: Compared with healthy controls, CVID subjects showed increased TCRbeta clonality (t-test p = 0.018), a feature most characteristic of about a third of subjects. Despite equal DNA input, controls averaged roughly 84,000 unique sequences per sample versus about 31,547 in CVID samples. Fewer TCRbeta clones were shared among CVID subjects than among healthy controls (p < 0.0001). Patient heterogeneity within the CVID cohort put limits on correlating repertoire features with clinical complications. Fewer deletions and N-nucleotide insertions were reportedly observed in CVID TCRbeta sequences, and highly modified clones with 13 or more V deletions were reportedly absent from CVID TCRbeta sequences. It was noted by the authors that sequencing of the repertoires of T cell subpopulations would be needed to clarify the cause of the increased clonality in CVID.

Diagnosis of CVID followed standard criteria, namely serum IgG, IgA and/or IgM below the normal range together with specific antibody deficiency. A total of roughly 45 subjects (approximately 15 female and 29 male; age range roughly 8 to 65 years, mean age roughly 38) were included in the CVID group. Both CVID patients and healthy controls were predominantly of Caucasian heritage. At the time of study participation, every CVID subject had been on replacement immunoglobulin therapy for one year or longer. At blood collection, none of the CVID subjects was ill or on immunomodulatory or immunosuppressive medication. Heparinized peripheral whole blood samples of about 5 to 8 ml were collected from each donor. Genomic DNA from adults with common variable immune deficiency (CVID) and from healthy adult controls was used for sequencing of TCRbeta CDR3 repertoires. To isolate peripheral blood mononuclear cells, diluted blood was subjected to density centrifugation over Hypaque 1077 or Ficoll-Paque. Genomic DNA was obtained from unsorted mononuclear cells through either Qiagen column purification or a centrifugation-based method.

For sequencing input, CVID and control samples contributed equivalent amounts of genomic DNA. For every sample, a 60 bp segment covering the rearranged TCRbeta CDR3 region was amplified and then sequenced. The immunoSEQ assay, a bias-corrected multiplex PCR combined with high-throughput sequencing, was used to amplify TCRbeta. Per the original workflow: Every unique nucleotide sequence counted as a clone and was annotated with V, D and J genes, copy number and frequency. Sequences were labeled productive if in frame, and non-productive if out of frame or containing stop codons. As previously described, clonality was calculated on the basis of Shannon's entropy. Mean CDR3 Kyte-Doolittle hydropathy was derived from the predicted amino acid sequences of productive clones. Scaled V gene usage was hierarchically clustered using Manhattan distance and complete linkage with the R hclust function. To assess clone sharing by CDR3 amino acid sequence, 12 repertoires per group were resampled over 100 rounds. The repertoires were searched for about 70 published EBV-specific and roughly 240 published CMV-specific TCRbeta sequences. Two CVID samples yielding fewer than 10,000 sequences were excluded from analysis, leaving approximately 40 CVID repertoires. TCRdb mirrors the immuneACCESS table, restricted to in-frame sequences. Some clones are absent from its copies; in checked studies, under half trace to an unresolved V gene, and the reason for the others is unknown. V and J calls and clone size are as listed in that table; D and trimming were resolved from the DNA. Across this sample, over 25,000 clones were tabulated and none appeared just once. The ten most abundant clones make up roughly 29% of the sample.

The chain is encoded by TRBV7-8 joined to TRBJ2-2, with the D segment identity uncertain. The sample was peripheral blood mononuclear cells. The TCR sequence derives from a human donor with common variable immunodeficiency. Partial CDR3 DNA: TGTGCCAGCAGAAACGGGAACACCGGGGAG. This encodes CASRNGNTGE. The entire CDR3 reads CASRNGNTGELFF.